What follows are 14 T cell receptor beta chains derived from one specimen sequenced in a study of CD8 T cells in Susac syndrome (dated by TCRdb to the late 2010s). The library was built by means of the immunoSEQ multiplex PCR assay. RNA was extracted using the RNeasy kit, and roughly 0.5 to 1 ug of the RNA was reverse transcribed with random hexamers. TCRdb itself trimmed the public reads at Q25 with fastp, ran MiXCR and retained productive beta chains. When rows share a CDR3 protein, they turn into one entry using the most common DNA and genes. The sample table records about 94,000 distinct CDR3 sequences; 85% to 95% of these occur just once. About 0.28% of the sample is taken by the ten largest. The specimen sequenced was CD4+ T cells from PBMCs. The receptors stem from a human donor with Susac syndrome.

This chain uses TRBV20-1 with TRBJ2-3, with TRBD1 matching over 9 bases. V gave up 6 bases and J gave up 4 bases; unmatched junction bases: 8. Germline CDR1 DFQATT, CDR2 SNEGSKA (reference sequence). The CDR3 length is 14 residues. The CDR3 coding sequence is TGCAGTGCAGACGGGACAGGGAGTCCAGATACGCAGTATTTT. Translation: CSADGTGSPDTQYF.

The J gene is TRBJ2-3, the V gene TRBV5-4, with D possibly TRBD1 on 5 matching bases. V was shortened by 0 bases and J by 2 bases, with 10 bases between the two germline ends. The germline gives CDR1 SGHNT, CDR2 YYREEE (reference sequence). CDR3 length equals 15 residues. CDR3 sequence reads: CASSLEGAITDTQYF. The CDR3 region has the DNA TGTGCCAGCAGCTTGGAAGGGGCCATCACAGATACGCAGTATTTT.

This chain uses TRBV20-1 with TRBJ2-1, with a weak D call TRBD2 (6 bases). The CDR3 is made up of 14 amino acids. Trimming removed 1 base at V and 0 bases at J, with 7 bases between. Germline V gene sequence: CDR1 DFQATT, CDR2 SNEGSKA (reference sequence). The CDR3 nucleotides read TGCAGTGCTAGAGGGACTACCTCCTACAATGAGCAGTTCTTC. It specifies CSARGTTSYNEQFF.

This chain uses TRBV29-1 with TRBJ1-2; maybe TRBD1 (5 bases). The V gene's germline CDR1 is SQVTM and CDR2 ANQGSEA. The V gene lost 3 bases and the J gene lost 6 bases, with 14 bases spanning the gap. This CDR3 has 13 amino acids. Here the CDR3 reads CSVDRGGLNGYTF. The DNA of the CDR3 is TGCAGCGTTGATCGGGGGGGACTGAATGGCTACACCTTC. Full variable domain (remainder filled in from reference TRBV29-1 and TRBJ1-2): SAVISQKPSRDICQRGTSLTIQCQVDSQVTMMFWYRQQPGQSLTLIATANQGSEATYESGFVIDKFPISRPNLTFSTLTVSNMSPEDSSIYLCSVDRGGLNGYTFGSGTRLTVV.

J is TRBJ1-6 and V is TRBV11-2; the D is unclear. The germline V gene has CDR1 SGHAT and CDR2 FQNNGV. The CDR3 totals 11 residues. With 3 bases removed from V and 8 bases from J, the gap between germline ends came to 2 bases. CDR3 DNA sequence: TGTGCCAGCAGCTTGGATTCACCCCTCCACTTT. Its protein is CASSLDSPLHF.

The chain uses TRBV30 and TRBJ1-6; maybe TRBD1 (6 bases). V lost 4 bases and J 10 bases, leaving 14 bases between the germline ends. CDR1 GTSNPN and CDR2 SVGIG come from the germline V gene (reference sequence). There are 13 residues in the CDR3. CDR3 protein: CAWTGEYDSPLHF. The CDR3 bases are TGTGCCTGGACAGGGGAGTATGACTCACCCCTCCACTTT. The complete variable domain, with remaining parts taken from reference TRBV30 and TRBJ1-6, reads SQTIHQWPATLVQPVGSPLSLECTVEGTSNPNLYWYRQAAGRGLQLLFYSVGIGQISSEVPQNLSASRPQDRQFILSSKKLLLSDSGFYLCAWTGEYDSPLHFGNGTRLTVT.

J is TRBJ2-7 and V is TRBV20-1; 9 bases are a match to TRBD2. V was clipped by 6 bases and J by 0 bases; unmatched bases: 6. The length of the CDR3 is 14 residues. Germline CDR1 and CDR2: DFQATT and SNEGSKA (reference sequence). Here the CDR3 reads CSALSGGSSYEQYF. DNA for the CDR3: TGCAGTGCCCTGAGCGGGGGGAGCTCCTACGAGCAGTACTTC.

The chain uses TRBV4-3 and TRBJ1-1; D remains unclear. CDR3 length equals 13 residues. The V and J ends lost 2 bases and 5 bases respectively, with 9 bases between them. Germline V gene lookup returns CDR1 LGHNA and CDR2 YSLEER. This CDR3 is CASSQRTGTEAFF. The CDR3 region has the DNA TGCGCCAGCAGCCAACGGACCGGGACTGAAGCTTTCTTT.

The J gene is TRBJ2-2, the V gene TRBV27; tentatively, D is TRBD2 (7 bases). CDR3 length: 14 amino acids. Germline V lookup: CDR1 MNHEY, CDR2 SMNVEV (reference sequence). Trimming removed 7 bases at V and 4 bases at J, with 13 bases between. The CDR3 is CASTRGAGTGELFF. DNA for the CDR3: TGTGCCAGCACCCGGGGGGCCGGCACCGGGGAGCTGTTTTTT.

The gene calls are TRBV5-1 and TRBJ2-4; possibly TRBD1 for D (5 bases). From germline, CDR1 is SGHRS and CDR2 YFSETQ. The CDR3 is 15 amino acids. V was trimmed by 1 base and J by 7 bases, leaving 15 bases between them. The CDR3 loop is CASSLTGNSDNIQYF. CDR3 DNA: TGCGCCAGCAGCTTGACAGGAAATTCGGACAACATTCAGTACTTC.

This sequence joins TRBV20-1 and TRBJ2-3; 9 bases line up with TRBD2. The junction had 10 bases not matched to a gene; V was cut back by 3 bases and J by 6 bases. The germline CDR1 and CDR2 sequences are DFQATT and SNEGSKA (reference sequence). CDR3 length: 15 residues. CDR3 sequence: CSARGGIAGDDTQYF. CDR3 coding DNA: TGCAGTGCTAGGGGAGGAATAGCGGGGGACGATACGCAGTATTTT.

Concerning this clonotype: A read error may produce the germline difference seen at one junction end. This sequence joins TRBV13 and TRBJ1-2; 7 nucleotides match TRBD1. CDR3 length equals 15 residues. Germline V gene sequence: CDR1 PRHDT, CDR2 FYEKMQ (reference sequence). This CDR3 is CASSLDTQGRRDPIF. The CDR3, as DNA: TGTGCCAGCAGCTTAGATACACAGGGGCGCCGGGATCCTATCTTC.

This clonotype was counted once. The CDR3 nucleotides read TGTGCCAGCAGCCGAGCACGGCTAGGGGATACGCAGTATTTT. Its protein is CASSRARLGDTQYF. The gene calls are TRBV7-2 and TRBJ2-3, with unresolved D. The CDR3 contains 14 residues. The V end lost 5 bases, the J end lost 6 bases, and 15 bases lay between the germline ends. From germline, CDR1 is SGHTA and CDR2 FQGNSA.

CDR3: CASSRGQGDFDNEKLFF. CDR3 in DNA: TGCGCCAGCAGCCGAGGGCAAGGAGACTTCGATAATGAAAAACTGTTTTTT. The rearrangement links TRBV4-1 to TRBJ1-4; no clear D gene. This CDR3 has 17 amino acids. Germline assignment: CDR1 MGHRA and CDR2 YSYEKL. V was trimmed by 4 bases and J by 4 bases, leaving 19 bases between them.